Each of the 2 T cell receptor beta chains below was sequenced from the same sample in a study of blood T cell repertoires in COVID-19. Sequencing used immunoSEQ multiplex PCR; TCRdb keeps in-frame clones, though not all of them. The sample holds some 300,000 clones; 75% to 90% are singletons and the top ten take approximately 14%. The specimen sequenced was peripheral blood. The receptors were gathered from a woman between 70 and 85 years old with COVID-19, enrolled during active disease.

The chain combines TRBV3-1 (or the pseudogene TRBV3-2) with TRBJ2-2, with 7 bases lining up with TRBD1. Germline V gives CDR1 LGHDT, CDR2 YNNKEL (reference sequence). CDR3 size: 15 residues. Trimming cost V 3 bases and J 5 bases; bases outside gene matches: 6. CDR3 protein: CASSHARQGTGELFF. The CDR3 region has the DNA TGTGCCAGCAGCCACGCGCGACAGGGAACCGGGGAGCTGTTTTTT.

V gene TRBV2 combines with J gene TRBJ1-1, with 10 bases that match TRBD1. CDR1 is SNHLY and CDR2 is FYNNEI in the germline V gene. The CDR3 is 14 residues long. The ends lost 8 bases at V and 4 bases at J; junction bases unmatched: 7. The CDR3 sequence: CASGGTGAATEAFF. The CDR3 DNA is TGTGCCAGCGGGGGGACAGGGGCAGCCACTGAAGCTTTCTTT.